The 2 T cell receptor beta chains below come from one sample, sequenced in a study of T-cell memory formation after mild COVID-19. One entry per CDR3 protein, called by TCRdb with MiXCR from the 5' RACE reads. Among some 46,000 distinct CDR3 sequences listed, over 6.5% were seen once. Sample: PBMCs or a T cell subset sorted from them (not recorded which). Receptor source: an adult who had mild COVID-19 (a few samples of this study predate the infection). Cell type and time point are not known.

This clonotype was seen a handful of times. V and J are TRBV7-2 and TRBJ1-4; 8 positions match TRBD1. V lost 5 bases, J lost 7 bases, and 9 bases stayed unmatched. Germline CDR1 and CDR2: SGHTA and FQGNSA. This CDR3 has 15 amino acids. CDR3 sequence reads: CASSHGQGRGEKLFF. The CDR3 DNA sequence: TGTGCCAGCAGCCACGGACAGGGTAGGGGTGAAAAACTGTTTTTT.

This clonotype occurred many times. The CDR3 sequence is CASSLGALAGADNEQFF. The CDR3 nucleotides are TGTGCCAGCAGCTTAGGTGCCCTAGCGGGAGCGGACAATGAGCAGTTCTTC. The chain is built from TRBV7-9 and TRBJ2-1, with TRBD2 matching 10 bases. The CDR3 extends over 17 amino acids. Germline CDR1 SEHNR, CDR2 FQNEAQ (reference sequence). J gave up 5 bases and V 1 base, and 8 bases lay outside the gene matches.